The entry that follows covers one TCR beta chain sequence. Profiling relied on immunoSEQ multiplex PCR, and the TCRdb table lists in-frame clones only, not all of them. This table has a few hundred thousand clones, about 89% appearing once. This specimen belongs to a study of blood T cell repertoires in COVID-19. This CDR3 has 16 residues. Germline V gene data show CDR1 as SGHKS and CDR2 as YYEKEE (reference sequence). Germline trimming cut 0 bases from V and 5 bases from J; bases unmatched to any gene: 6. Sequenced input: peripheral blood. J is TRBJ2-3 and V is TRBV5-5, with 10 bases matching TRBD2. This TCR was recovered from a woman between 40 and 55 years old who had recovered from COVID-19. CDR3 nucleotides: TGTGCCAGCAGCTTGGGCATAGCGGGAGGAGTAGATACGCAGTATTTT. Residues: CASSLGIAGGVDTQYF.